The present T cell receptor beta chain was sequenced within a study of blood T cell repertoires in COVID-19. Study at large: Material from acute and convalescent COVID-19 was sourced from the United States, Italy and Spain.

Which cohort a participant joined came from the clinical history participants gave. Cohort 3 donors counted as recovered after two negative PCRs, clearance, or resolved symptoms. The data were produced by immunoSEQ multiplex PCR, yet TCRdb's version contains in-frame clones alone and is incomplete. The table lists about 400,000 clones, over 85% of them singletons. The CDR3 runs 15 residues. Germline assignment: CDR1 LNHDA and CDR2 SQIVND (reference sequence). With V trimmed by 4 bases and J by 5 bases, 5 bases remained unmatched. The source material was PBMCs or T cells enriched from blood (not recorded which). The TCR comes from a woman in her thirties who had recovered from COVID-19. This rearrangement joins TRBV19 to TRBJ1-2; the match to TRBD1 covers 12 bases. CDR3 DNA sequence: TGTGCCAGTAGTACCGGGACAGGGGGCGGGTATGGCTACACCTTC. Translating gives CASSTGTGGGYGYTF.